This T cell receptor beta chain was identified in a study of blood T cell repertoires in COVID-19 (dated by TCRdb to about 2020). Regarding the research as a whole: Samples from collaborators originated in the United States, Italy and Spain and spanned both the acute and convalescent phases of COVID-19. The prospective study material was composed of cDNA or gDNA derived from T cells, B-cell-depleted T cells, or PBMCs. Subjects who had been exposed to COVID-19, were actively infected with it, or had recovered from it provided the deeply sampled blood TCRbeta repertoires that made up the dataset. The repertoires were made available in a free public database intended to serve as a resource for research on the immune response to SARS-CoV-2. The samples were drawn from the first 160 participants of the ongoing ImmuneRACE study and from under 1,500 subjects provided by 6 global collaborators. Nearly every sample came with metadata listing a de-identified subject ID, COVID-19 status, age in years and sex. HLA class I and class II types, where available, came from metadata supplied by the sample provider rather than from assay-based typing.

Comments on this clone: The specificity of this receptor is unknown. Base quality data are lacking; no much larger clone is found one base away.

The study at large found these results: The amount of clinical and demographic metadata varied by source and participant and was provided uncurated.

Each collaborating institution followed its own protocols to collect whole blood in K2EDTA tubes. For TCRbeta analysis, collaborator samples were shipped as frozen whole blood, as isolated PBMCs, or as DNA extracted from either sample type. TCRbeta CDR3 regions were amplified from genomic DNA by means of the immunoSEQ Assay, a bias-controlled multiplex PCR. Regarding the original processing steps: Within the assay, amplification of reference gene primers was used to estimate how many nucleated cells each sample contained. Sequence reads were collapsed and filtered to measure the absolute abundance of every unique TCRbeta CDR3 rearrangement. Productive Simpson clonality was computed per sample as the square root of Simpson's diversity index over productive rearrangements. The immuneACCESS repertoire file appears here via TCRdb, limited to in-frame rearrangements. These files lack a portion of the clones; in checked studies, under half of the deficit traces to unresolved V genes, and the cause of the others is not known. V and J calls plus clone size are reproduced from that table; the DNA served to infer D and trimming. The sample includes fewer than 80,000 clones, with 85% to 90% observed a single time. The top ten clones comprise roughly 1% of the sample.

The junction carries 12 bases between V and J, which are trimmed by 4 bases and 0 bases respectively. Based on the germline V gene, the CDR1 and CDR2 sequences are LGHNA and YNFKEQ. Spanning cysteine to phenylalanine, the CDR3 consists of 16 amino acids. Only the CDR3 region is kept as DNA, spanning 48 bases read in frame from base 1. Sequencing was done on a sample of peripheral blood. The sequence was obtained from a man between 65 and 85 years old with acute or convalescent COVID-19. The rearranged segments are TRBV4-2 and TRBJ2-2, with TRBD1 as a weak D call on 5 bases. CDR3 protein: CASSPTAGPNTGELFF. Read as DNA, the sequence is TGTGCCAGCAGCCCGACGGCAGGGCCGAACACCGGGGAGCTGTTTTTT.